This T cell receptor (beta chain) was identified in a study of Ad26.COV2.S vaccination and SARS-CoV-2 variants. Specified treatment: approximately 18 received Ad26.COV2.S at low or high dose, single or two shots; roughly five received placebo; per-sample allocation not given. Sampling took place 63 days after the first vaccine or placebo injection. TCRdb's table, derived via immunoSEQ multiplex PCR, lists solely in-frame clones and lacks some. The sample lists 400,000 to 450,000 clones, 80% to 95% occurring once. V lost 6 bases and J 14 bases, leaving 16 bases between the germline ends. The CDR3 consists of 12 residues. CDR1 MNHNY and CDR2 SVGAGI come from the germline V gene (reference sequence).

The chain links TRBV6-6 to TRBJ1-4; D is unclear. This receptor was obtained from a person between 18 and 65 years old who received the Ad26.COV2.S COVID-19 vaccine or a placebo. The specimen comprised peripheral blood, sampled in a trial of Ad26.COV2.S vaccine versus placebo. In nucleotides, the CDR3 is TGTGCCAGCAGCTCGCGCGATTTATCTCTGTTTTTT. This encodes CASSSRDLSLFF.